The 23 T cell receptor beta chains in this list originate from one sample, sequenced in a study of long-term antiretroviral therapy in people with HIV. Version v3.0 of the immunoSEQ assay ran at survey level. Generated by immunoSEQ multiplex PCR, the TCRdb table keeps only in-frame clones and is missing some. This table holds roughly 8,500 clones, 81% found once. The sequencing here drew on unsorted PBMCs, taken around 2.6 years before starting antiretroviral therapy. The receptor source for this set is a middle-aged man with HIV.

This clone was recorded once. The CDR3 sequence: CASSLRGQGGDYEQYF. For the CDR3, the DNA is TGCGCCAGCAGCTTAAGGGGACAGGGAGGGGACTACGAGCAGTACTTC. The V and J genes are TRBV5-1 and TRBJ2-7, with 9 bases that match TRBD1. Unmatched junction bases numbered 9, after V lost 2 bases and J lost 3 bases. The CDR3 sequence is 16 residues long. In germline, CDR1 is SGHRS, CDR2 YFSETQ.

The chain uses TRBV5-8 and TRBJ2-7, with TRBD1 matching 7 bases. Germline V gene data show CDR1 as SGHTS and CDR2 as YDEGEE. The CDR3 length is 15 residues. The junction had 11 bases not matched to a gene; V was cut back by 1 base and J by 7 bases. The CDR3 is CASSLSTGALGEQYF. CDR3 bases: TGTGCCAGCAGCTTGAGTACAGGGGCCTTGGGGGAGCAGTACTTC.

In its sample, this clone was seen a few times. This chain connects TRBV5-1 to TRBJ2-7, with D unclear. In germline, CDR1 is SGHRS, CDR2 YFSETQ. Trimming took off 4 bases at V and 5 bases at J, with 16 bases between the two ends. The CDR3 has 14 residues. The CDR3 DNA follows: TGCGCCAGCAGCGCCCGCCATCCTACCCACGAGCAGTACTTC. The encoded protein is CASSARHPTHEQYF.

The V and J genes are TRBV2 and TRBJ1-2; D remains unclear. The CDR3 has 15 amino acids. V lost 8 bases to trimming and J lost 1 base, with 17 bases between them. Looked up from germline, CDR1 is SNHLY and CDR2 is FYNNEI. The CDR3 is CASYGTHNYNYGYTF. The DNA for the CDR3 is TGTGCCAGCTACGGAACACATAATTATAACTATGGCTACACCTTC.

CDR3 residues: CASSLIGGDEPYEQYF. The CDR3 bases are TGTGCCAGCAGCTTGATAGGGGGCGACGAACCCTACGAGCAGTACTTC. V gene TRBV5-5 combines with J gene TRBJ2-7; 7 bases are a match to TRBD1. The CDR3 length is 16 residues. Germline V gene sequence: CDR1 SGHKS, CDR2 YYEKEE (reference sequence). V dropped 1 base and J dropped 2; count of bases not matched to a gene: 9.

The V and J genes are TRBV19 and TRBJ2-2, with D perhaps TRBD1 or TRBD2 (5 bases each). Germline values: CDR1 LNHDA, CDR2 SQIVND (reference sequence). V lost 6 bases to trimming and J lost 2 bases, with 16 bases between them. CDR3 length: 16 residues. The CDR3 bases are TGTGCCAGTAGCACTCGGGTAGGGACCAACACCGGGGAGCTGTTTTTT. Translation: CASSTRVGTNTGELFF.

CDR3 nucleotides: TGTGCCAGCAGCTTGCAGCAGACCTATGAGACCCAGTACTTC. Encoded protein: CASSLQQTYETQYF. The chain couples TRBV11-2 to TRBJ2-5; D gene uncertain. The V end was cut by 3 bases, the J end by 5 bases, with 13 bases between. Per germline, CDR1 SGHAT and CDR2 FQNNGV. The CDR3 runs 14 residues.

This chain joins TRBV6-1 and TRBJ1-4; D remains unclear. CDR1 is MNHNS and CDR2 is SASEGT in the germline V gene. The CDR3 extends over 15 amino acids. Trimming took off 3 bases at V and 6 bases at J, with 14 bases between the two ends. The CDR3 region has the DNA TGTGCCAGCAGTGAGATCTGGGGTAATTATGAAAAACTGTTTTTT. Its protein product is CASSEIWGNYEKLFF.

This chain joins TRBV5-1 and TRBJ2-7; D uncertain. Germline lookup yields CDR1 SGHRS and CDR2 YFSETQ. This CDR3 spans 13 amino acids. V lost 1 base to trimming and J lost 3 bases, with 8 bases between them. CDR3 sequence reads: CASSLYTSYEQYF. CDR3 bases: TGCGCCAGCAGCTTGTATACCAGCTACGAGCAGTACTTC.

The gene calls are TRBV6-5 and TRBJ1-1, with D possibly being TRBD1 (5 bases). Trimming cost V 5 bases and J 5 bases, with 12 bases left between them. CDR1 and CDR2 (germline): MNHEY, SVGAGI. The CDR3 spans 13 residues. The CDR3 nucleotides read TGTGCCAGCAGTGTAAGCAGGGATACTGAAGCTTTCTTT. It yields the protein CASSVSRDTEAFF.

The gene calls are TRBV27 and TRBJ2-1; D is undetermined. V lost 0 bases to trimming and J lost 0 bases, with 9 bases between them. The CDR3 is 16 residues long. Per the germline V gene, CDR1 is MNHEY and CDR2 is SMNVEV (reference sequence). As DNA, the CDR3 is TGTGCCAGCAGTTTATCAAGTCCGTTCTCCTACAATGAGCAGTTCTTC. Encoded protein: CASSLSSPFSYNEQFF.

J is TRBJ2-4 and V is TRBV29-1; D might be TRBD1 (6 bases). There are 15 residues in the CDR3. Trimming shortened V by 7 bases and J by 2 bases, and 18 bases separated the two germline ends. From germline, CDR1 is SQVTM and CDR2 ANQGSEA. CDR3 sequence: CSATGEQGTKNIQYF. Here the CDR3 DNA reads TGCAGCGCCACTGGAGAACAGGGAACCAAAAACATTCAGTACTTC.

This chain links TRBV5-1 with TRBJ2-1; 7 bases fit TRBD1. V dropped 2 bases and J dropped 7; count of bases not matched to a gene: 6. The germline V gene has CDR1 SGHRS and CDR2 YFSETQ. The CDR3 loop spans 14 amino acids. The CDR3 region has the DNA TGCGCCAGCAGCTTCGAGGGGGCTGGGAATGAGCAGTTCTTC. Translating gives CASSFEGAGNEQFF.

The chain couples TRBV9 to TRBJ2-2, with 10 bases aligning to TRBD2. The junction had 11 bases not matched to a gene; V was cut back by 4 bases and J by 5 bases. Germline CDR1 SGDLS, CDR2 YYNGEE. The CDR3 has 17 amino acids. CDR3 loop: CASSLRSGGAWTGELFF. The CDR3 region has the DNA TGTGCCAGCAGCCTCCGGAGCGGGGGGGCCTGGACCGGGGAGCTGTTTTTT.

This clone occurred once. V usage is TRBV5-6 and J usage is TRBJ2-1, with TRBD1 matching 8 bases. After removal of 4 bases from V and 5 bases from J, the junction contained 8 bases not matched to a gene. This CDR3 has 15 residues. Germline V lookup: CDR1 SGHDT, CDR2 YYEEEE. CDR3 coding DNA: TGTGCCAGCAGCCTCAGGACAGGGTTCCACAATGAGCAGTTCTTC. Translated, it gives CASSLRTGFHNEQFF.

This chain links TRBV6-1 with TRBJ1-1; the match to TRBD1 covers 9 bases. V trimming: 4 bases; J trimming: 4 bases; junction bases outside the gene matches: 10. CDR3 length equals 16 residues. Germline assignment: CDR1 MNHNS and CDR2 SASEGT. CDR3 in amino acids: CASSGNRGQGGTEAFF. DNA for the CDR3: TGTGCCAGCAGTGGAAACAGGGGGCAGGGGGGCACTGAAGCTTTCTTT.

The CDR3 loop reads CASRYTQGSSPLHF. CDR3 DNA sequence: TGTGCCAGCAGGTACACCCAGGGGAGTTCACCCCTCCACTTT. This chain joins TRBV5-8 and TRBJ1-6, with D tentatively TRBD1 (6 bases). V was shortened by 5 bases and J by 9 bases, with 15 bases between the two germline ends. The CDR3 is 14 residues long. Germline V gene lookup returns CDR1 SGHTS and CDR2 YDEGEE.

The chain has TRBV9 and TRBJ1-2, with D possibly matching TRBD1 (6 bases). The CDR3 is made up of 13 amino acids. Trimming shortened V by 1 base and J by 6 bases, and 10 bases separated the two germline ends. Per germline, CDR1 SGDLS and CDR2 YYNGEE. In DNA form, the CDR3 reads TGTGCCAGCAGCGTATGGCAGGGGAATGGCTACACCTTC. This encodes CASSVWQGNGYTF.

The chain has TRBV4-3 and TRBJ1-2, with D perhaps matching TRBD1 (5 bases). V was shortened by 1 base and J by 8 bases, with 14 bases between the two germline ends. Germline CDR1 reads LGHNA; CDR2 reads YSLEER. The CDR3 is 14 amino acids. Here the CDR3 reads CASSQGAGKKGYTF. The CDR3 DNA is TGCGCCAGCAGCCAAGGGGCAGGGAAGAAGGGCTACACCTTC.

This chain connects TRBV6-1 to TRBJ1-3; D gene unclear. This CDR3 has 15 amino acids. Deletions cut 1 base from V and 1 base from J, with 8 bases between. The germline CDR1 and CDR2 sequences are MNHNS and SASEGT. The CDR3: CASSEGGESGNTIYF. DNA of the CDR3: TGTGCCAGCAGTGAAGGCGGGGAGTCTGGAAACACCATATATTTT.

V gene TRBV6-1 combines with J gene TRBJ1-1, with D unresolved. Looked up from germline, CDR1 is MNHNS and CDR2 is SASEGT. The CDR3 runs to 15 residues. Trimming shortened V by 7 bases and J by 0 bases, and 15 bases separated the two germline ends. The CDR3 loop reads CASTRGGYLNTEAFF. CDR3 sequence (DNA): TGTGCCAGCACCCGAGGAGGTTATTTGAACACTGAAGCTTTCTTT.

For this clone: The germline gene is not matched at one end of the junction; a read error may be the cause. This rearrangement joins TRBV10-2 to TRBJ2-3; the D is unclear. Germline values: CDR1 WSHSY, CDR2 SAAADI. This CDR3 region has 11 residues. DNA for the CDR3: TGCGCCAGCAGTGAGTCGAGGACCCCTACTTTT. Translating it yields CASSESRTPTF.

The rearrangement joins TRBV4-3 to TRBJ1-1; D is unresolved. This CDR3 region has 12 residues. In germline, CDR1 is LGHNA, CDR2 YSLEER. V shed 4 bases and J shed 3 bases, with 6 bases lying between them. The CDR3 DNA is TGCGCCAGCAGCCGCGGGTACACTGAAGCTTTCTTT. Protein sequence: CASSRGYTEAFF.